The 9 T cell receptor beta chains in this list originate from one sample, sequenced in a study of OX40 agonist ivuxolimab in advanced cancers. Measured with immunoSEQ multiplex PCR; TCRdb has only the in-frame clones, and not every one. The sample lists around 53,000 clones, roughly three quarters seen once, with 2% to 3% in the top ten. The sample consisted of CD4+ or CD8+ T cells sorted from blood, taken in a trial of the OX40 agonist ivuxolimab. These receptors all stem from an adult with an advanced solid tumor such as melanoma, head and neck, liver or kidney cancer.

The chain carries TRBV7-8 and TRBJ2-1; D is possibly TRBD1 (6 bases). The germline V gene encodes CDR1 SGHVS and CDR2 FQNEAQ. This CDR3 is 16 amino acids long. Trimming pared 4 bases from V and 1 base from J, leaving 14 bases between. The CDR3 loop reads CASSSQGALSYNEQFF. For the CDR3, the DNA is TGTGCCAGCAGCTCACAGGGTGCCCTTTCCTACAATGAGCAGTTCTTC.

CDR3 in amino acids: CASSLGLAGRTSYNEQFF. The DNA of the CDR3 is TGTGCCAGCAGCTTGGGACTAGCGGGAAGGACCTCCTACAATGAGCAGTTCTTC. The chain has TRBV7-9 and TRBJ2-1; 13 nucleotides line up with TRBD2. CDR3 length: 18 residues. Germline V gene data show CDR1 as SEHNR and CDR2 as FQNEAQ (reference sequence). Trimming at V came to 3 bases and at J to 0 bases, leaving 5 bases not matched to a gene.

The chain uses TRBV6-5 and TRBJ1-4, with D unclear. The V gene lost 6 bases and the J gene lost 8 bases, with 7 bases spanning the gap. The germline V gene has CDR1 MNHEY and CDR2 SVGAGI. The CDR3 contains 11 residues. The CDR3 coding sequence is TGTGCCAGCAGGGGTCGGGAAAAACTGTTTTTT. It specifies CASRGREKLFF.

The chain carries TRBV2 and TRBJ1-1, with 7 bases lining up with TRBD1. CDR1 is SNHLY and CDR2 is FYNNEI in the germline V gene. V lost 8 bases to trimming and J lost 3 bases; unmatched junction nucleotides: 21. The CDR3 has 18 amino acids. The CDR3 sequence: CASGRLRQGRSLDTEAFF. CDR3 sequence (DNA): TGTGCCAGCGGCCGATTAAGACAGGGTAGGTCGTTGGACACTGAAGCTTTCTTT.

The chain couples TRBV5-4 to TRBJ2-2, with D possibly TRBD2 on 5 matching bases. Germline lookup yields CDR1 SGHNT and CDR2 YYREEE (reference sequence). The CDR3 consists of 13 residues. V was cut by 1 base and J by 7 bases, with 8 bases left in between. The CDR3 nucleotides read TGTGCCAGCAGCTTGCGGGGTGGCGGGGAGCTGTTTTTT. Protein: CASSLRGGGELFF.

The J gene is TRBJ2-7, the V gene TRBV18; 10 positions match TRBD2. V was pared by 2 bases and J by 2 bases, with 3 bases of the junction left unmatched. The V gene's germline CDR1 is KGHSH and CDR2 LQKENI. This CDR3 has 15 residues. The CDR3 region is CASSPRTSGAYEQYF. The CDR3 DNA reads as TGTGCCAGCTCACCAAGGACTAGCGGAGCCTACGAGCAGTACTTC.

The chain joins TRBV6-5 to TRBJ2-3, with TRBD2 identical over 9 bases. CDR3 size: 15 residues. Trimming cost V 6 bases and J 2 bases; bases outside gene matches: 6. The germline gives CDR1 MNHEY, CDR2 SVGAGI. The CDR3 sequence is CASSLAGVTTDTQYF. The CDR3 bases are TGTGCCAGCAGCTTAGCGGGAGTTACCACAGATACGCAGTATTTT.

The chain carries TRBV5-1 and TRBJ2-7; TRBD2 might be the D (6 bases). The V and J ends lost 2 bases and 7 bases respectively, with 16 bases between them. The CDR3 length is 14 residues. In germline, CDR1 is SGHRS, CDR2 YFSETQ. The CDR3 DNA is TGCGCCAGCAGCTTAGGGGACGGAAGCGGGGAGCAGTACTTC. Its translation is CASSLGDGSGEQYF.

V is TRBV18 and J is TRBJ1-5; D possibly corresponds to TRBD1 (5 bases). The CDR3 is 15 residues long. V lost 2 bases and J 0 bases, leaving 8 bases between the germline ends. The germline gives CDR1 KGHSH, CDR2 LQKENI. The CDR3 loop is CASSPLGDSNQPQHF. DNA for the CDR3: TGTGCCAGCTCACCATTGGGGGATAGCAATCAGCCCCAGCATTTT.